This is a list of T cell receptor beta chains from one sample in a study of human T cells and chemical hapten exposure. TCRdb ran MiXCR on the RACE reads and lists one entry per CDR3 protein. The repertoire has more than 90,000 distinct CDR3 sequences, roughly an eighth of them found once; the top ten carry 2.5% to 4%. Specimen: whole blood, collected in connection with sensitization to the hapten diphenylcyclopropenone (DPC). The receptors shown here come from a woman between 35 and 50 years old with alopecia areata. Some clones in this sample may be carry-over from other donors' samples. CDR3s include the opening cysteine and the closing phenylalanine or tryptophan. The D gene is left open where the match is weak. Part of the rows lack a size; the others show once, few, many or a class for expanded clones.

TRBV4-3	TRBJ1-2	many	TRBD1	TGCGCCAGCAGCCAAGGAACAGGGGATACTAACTATGGCTACACCTTC	CASSQGTGDTNYGYTF
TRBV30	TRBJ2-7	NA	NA	TGTGCCTGGAGCAACAGCCTCTATTCCGAGCAGTACTTC	CAWSNSLYSEQYF
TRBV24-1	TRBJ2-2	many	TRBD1	TGTGCCACCAGTGATGCCGGACAGGGGTCCTCCGGGGAGCTGTTTTTT	CATSDAGQGSSGELFF
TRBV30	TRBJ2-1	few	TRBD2	TGTGCCTGGAGTGGGCTAGCGGGAACCTCCTACAATGAGCAGTTCTTC	CAWSGLAGTSYNEQFF
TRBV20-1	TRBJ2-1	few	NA	TGCAGTGCTCCCAGACTACTAGGGAGCTCCTACAATGAGCAGTTCTTC	CSAPRLLGSSYNEQFF
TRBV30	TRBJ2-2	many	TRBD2	TGTGCCATACATAGCGGGGGGAACACCGGGGAGCTGTTTTTT	CAIHSGGNTGELFF
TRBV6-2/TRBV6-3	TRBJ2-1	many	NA	TGTGCCACCACCGAATTCCGGACAGTCAGCAACAATGAGCAGTTCTTC	CATTEFRTVSNNEQFF
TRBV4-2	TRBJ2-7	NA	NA	TGTGCCAGCAGCCAAGCCCGTAGGTGGCAGGACGAGCAGTACTTC	CASSQARRWQDEQYF
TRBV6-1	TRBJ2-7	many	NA	TGTGCCAGCAGTGTCGGGGATTTCTCCTACGAGCAGTACTTC	CASSVGDFSYEQYF
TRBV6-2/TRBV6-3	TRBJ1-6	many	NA	TGTGCCAGCTGCTGGGGCACCGACCTTAATTCACCCCTCCACTTT	CASCWGTDLNSPLHF
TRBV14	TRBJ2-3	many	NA	TGTGCCAGCAGCCAAGATGTTAGCGGAAGGTCTACGCAGTATTTT	CASSQDVSGRSTQYF
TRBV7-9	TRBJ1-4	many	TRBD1	TGTGCCAGCAGGCCGATGGGACAGGGGGGTGAAAAACTGTTTTTT	CASRPMGQGGEKLFF
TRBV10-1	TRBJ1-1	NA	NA	TGCGCCAGCAGTGAGGCCGGGAGACCGACAGGTGAAGCTTTCTTT	CASSEAGRPTGEAFF
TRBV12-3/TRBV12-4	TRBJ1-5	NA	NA	TGTGCCAGCAGTTTTAGCGAGGATCAGCCCCAGCATTTT	CASSFSEDQPQHF
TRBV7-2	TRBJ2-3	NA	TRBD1	TGTGCCAGCTCTACAGGGGAAGGCACAGATACGCAGTATTTT	CASSTGEGTDTQYF
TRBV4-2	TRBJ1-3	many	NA	TGTGCCAGCAGCCAAGATGGAGGGGGCTCTGGAAACACCATATATTTT	CASSQDGGGSGNTIYF
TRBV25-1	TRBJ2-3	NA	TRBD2	TGTGCCAGCAGTGGGGGAGCCTTATCGGGGGGAGATACGCAGTATTTT	CASSGGALSGGDTQYF
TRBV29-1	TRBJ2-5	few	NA	TGCAGCGTTGGAATGGAGACCCAGTACTTC	CSVGMETQYF
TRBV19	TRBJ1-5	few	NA	TGTGCCAGTAGTATGGATGGGTATCAGCCCCAGCATTTT	CASSMDGYQPQHF
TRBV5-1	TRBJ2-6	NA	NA	TGCGCCAGCCGTCCAAGCCTCCCTGGGGCCAACGTCCTGACTTTC	CASRPSLPGANVLTF
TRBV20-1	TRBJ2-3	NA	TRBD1	TGCAGTGCTACGACAGGGTCTCCCAGTACGCAGTATTTT	CSATTGSPSTQYF
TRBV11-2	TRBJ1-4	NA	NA	TGTGCCAGCAGCTTAGGACAGGAGTCTAATGAAAAACTGTTTTTT	CASSLGQESNEKLFF
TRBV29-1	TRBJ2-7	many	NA	TGCAGCGTCCCCCGAGAGGGGACCTCCTACGAGCAGTACTTC	CSVPREGTSYEQYF
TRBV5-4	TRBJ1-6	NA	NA	TGTGCCAGCAGCTTGGGTCAGGGGCATAATTCACCCCTCCACTTT	CASSLGQGHNSPLHF
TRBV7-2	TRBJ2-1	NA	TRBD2	TGTGCCAGCAGCTTGAGGACCAGCGGGAGGACGAGTGAGCAGTTCTTC	CASSLRTSGRTSEQFF
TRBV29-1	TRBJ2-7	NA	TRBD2	TGCAGCGTTGGTTGGGCGGGAGGAGGATACGAGCAGTACTTC	CSVGWAGGGYEQYF
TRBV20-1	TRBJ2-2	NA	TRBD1	TGCAGTGCTAGGGACAGGGGTAGGACCGGGGAGCTGTTTTTT	CSARDRGRTGELFF
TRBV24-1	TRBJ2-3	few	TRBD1	TGTGCCACCAGTGAGAGCGACAGGGGCACAGATACGCAGTATTTT	CATSESDRGTDTQYF
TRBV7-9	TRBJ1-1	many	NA	TGTGCCAGCAGCGCAACAGGAGAAGCTTTCTTT	CASSATGEAFF
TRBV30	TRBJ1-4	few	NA	TGTGCCTGGACAGGGGTAACTAATGAAAAACTGTTTTTT	CAWTGVTNEKLFF
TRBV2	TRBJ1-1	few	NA	TGTGCCAGCAGGCTAGGACACCTGAACACTGAAGCTTTCTTT	CASRLGHLNTEAFF
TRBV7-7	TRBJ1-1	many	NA	TGTGCTAGCAGCTTCGCGTTGGAAACTGAAGCTTTCTTT	CASSFALETEAFF
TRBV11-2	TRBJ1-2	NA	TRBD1	TGTGCCAGCAGCCCTCTTGGACAGGGACCTTATGGCTACACCTTC	CASSPLGQGPYGYTF
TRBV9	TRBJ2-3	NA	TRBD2	TGTGCCAGCAGCGTAGGGCCTAGCGGATTCACAGATACGCAGTATTTT	CASSVGPSGFTDTQYF
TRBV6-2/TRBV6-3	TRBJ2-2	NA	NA	TGTGCCAGCAGCCACGGGATGAACACCGGGGAGCTGTTTTTT	CASSHGMNTGELFF
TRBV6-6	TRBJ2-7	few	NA	TGTGCCAGCAGTTACCGTAGGGGAGACCACGAGCAGTACTTC	CASSYRRGDHEQYF
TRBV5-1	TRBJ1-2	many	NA	TGCGCCAGCAGCTTGACAGGGTCGGTCGATAACTATGGCTACACCTTC	CASSLTGSVDNYGYTF
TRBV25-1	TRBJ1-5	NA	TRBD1	TGTGCCAGCAGTGAAACAGGGGGGAGTCAGCCCCAGCATTTT	CASSETGGSQPQHF
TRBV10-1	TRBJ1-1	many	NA	TGCGCCAGCAGTCGGGGGAGCACTGAAGCTTTCTTT	CASSRGSTEAFF
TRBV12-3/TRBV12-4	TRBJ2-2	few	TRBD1	TGTGCCAGCAGGACAGGGGCGACCGGGGAGCTGTTTTTT	CASRTGATGELFF
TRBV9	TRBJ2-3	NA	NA	TGTGCCAGCGGGGAGCAGGCAGATACGCAGTATTTT	CASGEQADTQYF
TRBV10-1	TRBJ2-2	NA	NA	TGCGCCAGCAGTGAGATTGCGGGATTGGACACCGGGGAGCTGTTTTTT	CASSEIAGLDTGELFF
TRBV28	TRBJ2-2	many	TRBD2	TGTGCCAGCAGTTTCTTCAGGGAGGGGACCGGGGAGCTGTTTTTT	CASSFFREGTGELFF
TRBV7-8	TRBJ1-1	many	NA	TGTGCCAGCAGCCCCCGGGGGGGCGGGAACACTGAAGCTTTCTTT	CASSPRGGGNTEAFF
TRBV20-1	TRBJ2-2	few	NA	TGCAGTGCGCCCGATGGGGGGGGCGGCACCGGGGAGCTGTTTTTT	CSAPDGGGGTGELFF
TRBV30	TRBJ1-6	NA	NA	TGTGCCTGGGACGCACGCAGGGGAGTGTCCTATAATTCACCCCTCCACTTT	CAWDARRGVSYNSPLHF
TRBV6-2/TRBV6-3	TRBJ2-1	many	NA	TGTGCCAGCAGTTACGGGAAAAGCTCCTACAATGAGCAGTTCTTC	CASSYGKSSYNEQFF
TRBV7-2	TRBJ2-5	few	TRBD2	TGTGCCAGCAGCCGCCGGACTAGCGGGGGGACGAGAAAAGAGACCCAGTACTTC	CASSRRTSGGTRKETQYF